This T cell receptor (beta chain) appears in the sequencing data of a study of cytomegalovirus exposure and HLA in healthy donors. Study-wide points: CMV antigen specificity was confirmed in vitro for three CMV-associated chains. Most TCRs appeared rarely, but some public TCRs recurred in many donors.

Only in-frame clones appear in the TCRdb table, and some are missing; sequencing was by immunoSEQ multiplex PCR. Of 100,000 to 150,000 clones listed, 89% are singletons. CDR3 length equals 14 residues. Trimming shortened V by 0 bases and J by 7 bases, and 10 bases separated the two germline ends. Germline loops: CDR1 SEHNR, CDR2 FQNEAQ (reference sequence). This clone was observed once. Its antigen remains unidentified. V and J are TRBV7-9 and TRBJ1-5, with D uncertain. This receptor was obtained from a woman aged 18 to 35 in good health and CMV-seronegative. The sequencing sample was made of PBMCs. CDR3 nucleotide sequence: TGTGCCAGCAGCTTAGCGGGCGGGAACCAGCCCCAGCATTTT. Its protein product is CASSLAGGNQPQHF.